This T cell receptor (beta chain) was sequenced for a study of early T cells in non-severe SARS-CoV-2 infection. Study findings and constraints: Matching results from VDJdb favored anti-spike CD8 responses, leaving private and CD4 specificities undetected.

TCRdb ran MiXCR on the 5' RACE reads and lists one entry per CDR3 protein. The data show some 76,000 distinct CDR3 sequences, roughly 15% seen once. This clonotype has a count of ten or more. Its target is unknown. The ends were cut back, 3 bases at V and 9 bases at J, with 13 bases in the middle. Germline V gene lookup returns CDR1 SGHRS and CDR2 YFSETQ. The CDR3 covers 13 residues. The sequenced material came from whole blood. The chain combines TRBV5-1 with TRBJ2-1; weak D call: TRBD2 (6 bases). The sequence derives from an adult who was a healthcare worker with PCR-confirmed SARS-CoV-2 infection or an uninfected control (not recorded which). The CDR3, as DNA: TGCGCCAGCAGCTGGCGAAACGGGGGTGAGCAGTTCTTC. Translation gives CASSWRNGGEQFF.